This TCR beta chain appears in the sequencing data of a study of neurological immune-mediated disorders (dated by TCRdb to between 2017 and 2020). Study-level background: Among the 35 or so multiple sclerosis patients, approximately 30 had relapsing-remitting MS and 3 had secondary progressive MS. Using UMI-based sequencing, the study compared peripheral blood TCR-beta repertoires from patients with HTLV-I-associated myelopathy (HAM/TSP), patients with multiple sclerosis, and healthy controls. Longitudinal samples, technical triplicates and paired sorted CD4+ and CD8+ T-cell subsets, alongside PBMC samples, were included among the 90 to 130 TCR-beta libraries. The cohort comprised about 68 subjects: around 15 HAM/TSP patients, 35 or so multiple sclerosis patients and about 20 healthy controls. Broad study findings and their caveats: TCR clonal expansion was highest in HAM/TSP patients and lowest in MS patients, with MS patients falling below even healthy controls. No identical CDR3 amino acid sequences were shared among expanded clones across subjects, suggesting private TCR-beta repertoires in all groups. In a phylogenetic analysis, the repertoires of 18 out of 34 MS patients fell into a single cluster of related CDR3 sequences, pointing to a possible signature at the repertoire level. The MS cluster was not associated with any clinical or MRI features, and the authors stated that larger cohorts are needed.

The CDR3, cysteine through phenylalanine, is 16 amino acids long. Here the CDR3 DNA is all that survives: 48 bases in frame from base 1. Trimming accounts for 6 bases at V and 1 base at J, while the number of junction bases matched to no gene is 4. According to the germline V gene, CDR1 reads SGHRS and CDR2 reads YFSETQ. cDNA synthesis used template-switch 5'RACE with a primer carrying a 10-nucleotide random unique molecular identifier tagging each TCR transcript. Every sequencing run yielded over 160 million TCR-beta sequences covering 15-18 subjects. The RNeasy kit was used for extraction of total RNA. TCR-beta VDJ regions were amplified with primers for the TCR constant region and the 5'RACE anchor, using the KAPA Real-time Library Amplification kit. Sample indexes and Illumina adaptors were added in a first PCR, after which library yield was increased in a second PCR. After Ampure bead purification, the TCR product of roughly 650 bp was size-selected on a 2% E-gel SizeSelection system. Library quality was checked on a Bioanalyzer, concentration was measured with Qubit, and libraries were quantified with the Kapa Library Quantification kit before pooling. Libraries were sequenced paired-end 2 x 150 bp on an Illumina HiSeq 2500. To increase sequence diversity, about 25-31% phiX was spiked into each library pool. The study's own analysis went as follows. The UMI-based MiGEC pipeline processed quality-filtered reads and removed over 80% of raw TCR sequences during error correction. IMGT germline references were used for aligning VDJ genes, and each clonotype was defined as a unique CDR3 amino acid sequence together with its V-J genes. VDJtools evaluated clonal expansion, Shannon diversity and CDR3 relatedness (CalcPairwiseDistances, ClusterSamples); CLCbio workbench built phylogenetic trees. Expanded clones were defined as having at least 8 unique UMIs, based on coefficient-of-variation modelling across technical triplicates. The raw public reads went through TCRdb reprocessing: fastp at Q25, MiXCR clone calling, in-frame beta chains kept. Each record represents a unique CDR3 protein, reported with the most common genes and DNA among its rows. The V and J calls follow TCRdb's processing rather than the paper's. This sample has some 60,000 distinct CDR3 sequences in its table, and about 2.5% of those were observed once. The biggest ten clones account for approximately 3% of the sample.

This clonotype was seen repeatedly, ten times or more. What antigen it recognizes has not been identified. Base qualities were left out, and no much larger clone turns up one base away. For unsorted PBMC libraries, 2 million PBMCs were used after storage in RNAlater at -80 degrees C until RNA extraction. The multiple sclerosis patients were enrolled in a US clinical protocol that evaluated disease progression with magnetic resonance imaging. Peripheral blood was subjected to Ficoll-Hypaque density gradient centrifugation to isolate PBMCs, which were then cryopreserved in liquid nitrogen. This TCR was recovered from a man over 45 with multiple sclerosis. The chain is encoded by TRBV5-1 joined to TRBJ2-2, with 12 bases in between that match TRBD2. The sequencing sample was made of PBMCs. The DNA sequence is given as TGCGCCAGCACAAAACTAGCGGGGGGGAACACCGGGGAGCTGTTTTTT. Protein translation: CASTKLAGGNTGELFF.